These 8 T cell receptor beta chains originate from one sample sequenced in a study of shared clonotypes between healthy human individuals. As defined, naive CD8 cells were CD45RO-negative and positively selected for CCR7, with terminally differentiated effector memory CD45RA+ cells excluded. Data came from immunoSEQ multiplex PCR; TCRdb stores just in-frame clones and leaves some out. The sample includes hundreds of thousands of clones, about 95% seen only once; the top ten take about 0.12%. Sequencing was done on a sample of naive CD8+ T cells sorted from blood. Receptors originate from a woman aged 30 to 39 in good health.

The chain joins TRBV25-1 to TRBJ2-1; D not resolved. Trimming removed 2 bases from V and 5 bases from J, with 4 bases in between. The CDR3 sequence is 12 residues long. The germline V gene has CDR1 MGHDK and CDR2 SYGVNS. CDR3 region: CASSERNNEQFF. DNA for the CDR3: TGTGCCAGCAGTGAACGTAACAATGAGCAGTTCTTC.

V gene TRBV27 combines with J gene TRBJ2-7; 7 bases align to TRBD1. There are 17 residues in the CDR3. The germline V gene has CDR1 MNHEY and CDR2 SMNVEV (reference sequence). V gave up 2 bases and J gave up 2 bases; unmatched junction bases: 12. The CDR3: CASSLIYRGQETYEQYF. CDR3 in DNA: TGTGCCAGCAGTTTAATATATCGCGGACAGGAGACCTACGAGCAGTACTTC.

The CDR3 coding sequence is TGCGCCAGCAGCCCCCTAAACAGGGGGCACGGTGAAGCTTTCTTT. This encodes CASSPLNRGHGEAFF. The V and J genes are TRBV4-1 and TRBJ1-1; TRBD1 matches 9 bases. V shed 4 bases and J 7 bases; nucleotides not matched to a gene: 10. Germline loops: CDR1 MGHRA, CDR2 YSYEKL. The CDR3 loop spans 15 amino acids.

In DNA form, the CDR3 reads TGTGCCAGCAGTCAAAACAGGGCTCCGAGTGCCAAAAACATTCAGTACTTC. It encodes CASSQNRAPSAKNIQYF. The chain combines TRBV28 with TRBJ2-4; tentative D call: TRBD1 (6 bases). CDR1 MDHEN and CDR2 SYDVKM come from the germline V gene. CDR3 length equals 17 residues. Trimming removed 5 bases at V and 1 base at J, with 18 bases between.

The CDR3 here is CASSEDRVNTEAFF. For the CDR3, the DNA is TGTGCCAGCAGCGAAGACAGAGTGAACACTGAAGCTTTCTTT. This chain connects TRBV9 to TRBJ1-1, with D perhaps TRBD1 (5 bases). Trimming took 3 bases from V and 0 from J, leaving 9 bases between them. The CDR3 totals 14 residues. Germline loops: CDR1 SGDLS, CDR2 YYNGEE. Variable domain in full (rest from reference TRBV9 and TRBJ1-1): DSGVTQTPKHLITATGQRVTLRCSPRSGDLSVYWYQQSLDQGLQFLIQYYNGEERAKGNILERFSAQQFPDLHSELNLSSLELGDSALYFCASSEDRVNTEAFFGQGTRLTVV.

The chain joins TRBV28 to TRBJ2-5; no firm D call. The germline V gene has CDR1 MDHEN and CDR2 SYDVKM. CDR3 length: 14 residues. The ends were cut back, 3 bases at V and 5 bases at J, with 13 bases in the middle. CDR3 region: CASSLLGEGETQYF. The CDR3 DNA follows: TGTGCCAGCAGTTTGCTTGGAGAAGGGGAGACCCAGTACTTC. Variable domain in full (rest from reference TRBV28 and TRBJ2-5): DVKVTQSSRYLVKRTGEKVFLECVQDMDHENMFWYRQDPGLGLRLIYFSYDVKMKEKGDIPEGYSVSREKKERFSLILESASTNQTSMYLCASSLLGEGETQYFGPGTRLLVL.

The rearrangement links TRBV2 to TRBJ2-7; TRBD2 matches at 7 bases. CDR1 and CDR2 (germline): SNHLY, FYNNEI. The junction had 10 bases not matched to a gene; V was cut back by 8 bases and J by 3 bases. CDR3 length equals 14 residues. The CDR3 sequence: CASGGASGNYEQYF. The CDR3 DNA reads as TGTGCCAGCGGTGGGGCTAGCGGAAACTACGAGCAGTACTTC.

This CDR3 is CASSMEREGVTTGELFF. The CDR3, as DNA: TGTGCCAGTAGTATGGAGCGGGAGGGCGTAACCACCGGGGAGCTGTTTTTT. The chain is built from TRBV19 and TRBJ2-2, with 10 bases identical to TRBD2. Trimming at V came to 3 bases and at J to 4 bases, leaving 8 bases not matched to a gene. This CDR3 is 17 amino acids long. Germline values: CDR1 LNHDA, CDR2 SQIVND (reference sequence).